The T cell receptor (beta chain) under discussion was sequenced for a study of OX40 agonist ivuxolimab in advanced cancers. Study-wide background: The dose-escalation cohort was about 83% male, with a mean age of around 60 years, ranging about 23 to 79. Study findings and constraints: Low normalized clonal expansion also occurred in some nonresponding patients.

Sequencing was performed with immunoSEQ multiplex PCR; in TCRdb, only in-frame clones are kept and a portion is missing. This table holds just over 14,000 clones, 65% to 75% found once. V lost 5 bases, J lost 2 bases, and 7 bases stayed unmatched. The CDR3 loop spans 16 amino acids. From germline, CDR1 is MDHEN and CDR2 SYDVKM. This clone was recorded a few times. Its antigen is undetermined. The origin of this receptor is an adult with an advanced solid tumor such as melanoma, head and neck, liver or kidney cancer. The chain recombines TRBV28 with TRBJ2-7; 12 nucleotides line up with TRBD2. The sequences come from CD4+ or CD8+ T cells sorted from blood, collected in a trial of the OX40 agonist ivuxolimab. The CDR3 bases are TGTGCCAGCAGTCTAGCGGGAGGGCCCACCCCCTACGAGCAGTACTTC. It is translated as CASSLAGGPTPYEQYF.